These 29 T cell receptor beta chains came from one sample sequenced in a study of blood T cell repertoires in COVID-19. Clones were read by immunoSEQ multiplex PCR, and TCRdb kept only the in-frame ones, dropping some. Among roughly 120,000 clones, 60% to 85% were seen once, and the ten largest hold about 4.7%. Sequencing was carried out using peripheral blood. The receptors come from a human donor in a cohort sampled during active or convalescent COVID-19.

This clone was observed once. The J gene is TRBJ2-7, the V gene TRBV28; D possibly corresponds to TRBD2 (5 bases). The CDR3 has 16 residues. Germline V lookup: CDR1 MDHEN, CDR2 SYDVKM. V shed 7 bases and J shed 0 bases, with 19 bases lying between them. The CDR3 region is CASTSPAARSSYEQYF. The CDR3 coding sequence is TGTGCCAGCACCTCACCAGCGGCCCGTAGCTCCTACGAGCAGTACTTC.

This chain connects TRBV7-3 to TRBJ2-2; D perhaps matches TRBD2 (5 bases). The CDR3 is 16 residues long. V lost 5 bases, J lost 5 bases, and 18 bases lay in between. CDR1 and CDR2 from the germline V gene are SGHTA and FQGTGA. The DNA for the CDR3 is TGTGCCAGCAGCCCCCGGGGTCCCGATTCGACCGGGGAGCTGTTTTTT. Translation: CASSPRGPDSTGELFF.

V is TRBV7-3 and J is TRBJ2-7; possibly TRBD2 for D (6 bases). V shed 2 bases and J shed 2 bases, with 7 bases lying between them. Germline V lookup: CDR1 SGHTA, CDR2 FQGTGA. The CDR3 spans 13 residues. The CDR3 is CASSLGRTYEQYF. The CDR3 region has the DNA TGTGCCAGCAGCTTAGGGAGGACCTACGAGCAGTACTTC.

V is TRBV18 and J is TRBJ2-7, with a weak D call TRBD2 (5 bases). The germline CDR1 and CDR2 sequences are KGHSH and LQKENI. The CDR3 covers 15 residues. The ends were cut back, 3 bases at V and 4 bases at J, with 16 bases in the middle. CDR3 nucleotides: TGTGCCAGCTCACCCCTGCGCGGAAGCGGATACGAGCAGTACTTC. It specifies CASSPLRGSGYEQYF. The complete variable domain, with remaining parts taken from reference TRBV18 and TRBJ2-7, reads NAGVMQNPRHLVRRRGQEARLRCSPMKGHSHVYWYRQLPEEGLKFMVYLQKENIIDESGMPKERFSAEFPKEGPSILRIQQVVRGDSAAYFCASSPLRGSGYEQYFGPGTRLTVT.

The genes are TRBV24-1 and TRBJ2-1; 9 nucleotides align to TRBD1. The CDR3 contains 15 residues. Germline-derived CDR1 and CDR2 are KGHDR and SFDVKD. The V segment lost 4 bases and the J segment 11 bases; nucleotides outside the gene matches: 11. CDR3 region: CATSDPGQGQPQQFF. CDR3 coding DNA: TGTGCCACCAGTGACCCGGGACAGGGACAACCGCAGCAGTTCTTC.

Only one count was recorded for this clone. This chain connects TRBV7-3 to TRBJ2-2; unclear D gene. Trimming took 2 bases from V and 2 from J, leaving 3 bases between them. The CDR3 has 13 amino acids. Germline V gives CDR1 SGHTA, CDR2 FQGTGA. The CDR3 sequence is CASSLSNTGELFF. CDR3 bases: TGTGCCAGCAGCTTATCAAACACCGGGGAGCTGTTTTTT.

The rearrangement joins TRBV18 to TRBJ2-1; TRBD1 aligns across 7 bases. Germline V gives CDR1 KGHSH, CDR2 LQKENI. V lost 0 bases to trimming and J lost 4 bases; unmatched junction nucleotides: 3. CDR3 size: 15 residues. The CDR3 loop is CASSPPGQRYNEQFF. Written as DNA, the CDR3 is TGTGCCAGCTCACCACCGGGACAGAGATACAATGAGCAGTTCTTC.

This chain links TRBV6-5 with TRBJ2-7; a weak D match, TRBD1 (6 bases). V lost 7 bases to trimming and J lost 7 bases, with 14 bases between them. Germline CDR1 reads MNHEY; CDR2 reads SVGAGI. The CDR3 extends over 12 amino acids. The CDR3 coding sequence is TGTGCCAGCAATGCAGGGGCGACGGAGCAGTACTTC. It yields the protein CASNAGATEQYF.

V is TRBV10-1 and J is TRBJ1-6; D is ambiguous. The V and J ends lost 4 bases and 7 bases respectively, with 8 bases between them. Germline V gene data show CDR1 as WNHNN and CDR2 as SYGVQD (reference sequence). This CDR3 comprises 13 residues. The chain's CDR3 is CASSVSLNSPLHF. The CDR3 DNA reads as TGCGCCAGCAGTGTGTCGTTAAATTCACCCCTCCACTTT.

The chain employs TRBV20-1 and TRBJ1-1; no clear D gene. Germline V gene sequence: CDR1 DFQATT, CDR2 SNEGSKA (reference sequence). This CDR3 is built from 11 residues. Deletions cut 6 bases from V and 0 bases from J, with 5 bases between. This chain's CDR3 is CSAPMNTEAFF. Here the CDR3 DNA reads TGCAGTGCCCCAATGAACACTGAAGCTTTCTTT.

This chain uses TRBV21-1 with TRBJ2-2; the tabulated D call, TRBD1, remains unverified against the DNA. TRBV21-1 is designated a pseudogene. CDR3 length equals 21 residues. The chain's CDR3 is CASSLITPRTGKDTGTGELFF. The CDR3, as DNA: TGTGCCAGCAGCTTGATCACCCCAAGGACAGGGAAGGATACGGGCACCGGGGAGCTGTTTTTT.

This clone was seen once. The chain carries TRBV7-8 and TRBJ2-3, with D possibly TRBD1 on 6 matching bases. CDR1 is SGHVS, CDR2 FQNEAQ, per germline. V was pared by 6 bases and J by 2 bases, with 12 bases between. The CDR3 has 14 amino acids. The CDR3 reads CASSAWDTTDTQYF. The CDR3 DNA is TGTGCCAGCAGTGCCTGGGACACCACAGATACGCAGTATTTT.

In nucleotides, the CDR3 is TGTGCCAGCAGCCCCATCGCACGTACGACTCAAGAGACCCAGTACTTC. It translates to CASSPIARTTQETQYF. The V and J genes are TRBV7-6 and TRBJ2-5; D ambiguous. Trimming cost V 5 bases and J 2 bases, with 18 bases left between them. The CDR3 is made up of 16 amino acids. Per germline, CDR1 SGHVS and CDR2 FNYEAQ.

This chain connects TRBV6-2 or TRBV6-3 to TRBJ2-7, with D maybe TRBD1 (5 bases). The CDR3 loop spans 14 amino acids. The V end lost 2 bases, the J end lost 5 bases, and 13 bases lay between the germline ends. Per the germline V gene, CDR1 is MNHEY and CDR2 is SVGEGT. The CDR3 sequence: CASSYLAGFNEQYF. CDR3 DNA sequence: TGTGCCAGCAGTTACCTGGCAGGGTTCAACGAGCAGTACTTC.

This chain joins TRBV19 and TRBJ1-6, with D perhaps TRBD1 (6 bases). Trimming shortened V by 5 bases and J by 7 bases, and 15 bases separated the two germline ends. Looked up from germline, CDR1 is LNHDA and CDR2 is SQIVND (reference sequence). This CDR3 is 15 amino acids long. CDR3 protein: CASSPLDSRNSPLHF. The CDR3 DNA follows: TGTGCCAGTAGTCCTCTGGACAGTCGGAATTCACCCCTCCACTTT. Together with reference TRBV19 and TRBJ1-6, the CDR3 gives the full variable domain: DGGITQSPKYLFRKEGQNVTLSCEQNLNHDAMYWYRQDPGQGLRLIYYSQIVNDFQKGDIAEGYSVSREKKESFPLTVTSAQKNPTAFYLCASSPLDSRNSPLHFGNGTRLTVT.

This clone showed up just a few times. The chain couples TRBV27 to TRBJ1-3, with D tentatively TRBD1 (6 bases). Trimming took off 7 bases at V and 5 bases at J, with 15 bases between the two ends. Germline lookup yields CDR1 MNHEY and CDR2 SMNVEV (reference sequence). The CDR3 is made up of 14 amino acids. CDR3 coding DNA: TGTGCCAGCAATAAACAGGGTAACAGAAACACCATATATTTT. This sequence encodes CASNKQGNRNTIYF.

The CDR3 sequence is CASSQVGGGSAGLGYTF. The CDR3 nucleotides are TGCGCCAGCAGCCAAGTGGGGGGAGGGTCGGCGGGGTTAGGCTACACCTTC. The chain couples TRBV4-3 to TRBJ1-2, with D perhaps TRBD1 (5 bases). Trimming removed 1 base from V and 8 bases from J, with 23 bases in between. CDR3 length equals 17 residues. The V gene's germline CDR1 is LGHNA and CDR2 YSLEER.

The rearrangement uses TRBV5-1 and TRBJ2-7; 8 bases are shared with TRBD2. The CDR3 spans 15 residues. The germline V gene encodes CDR1 SGHRS and CDR2 YFSETQ. V was pared by 1 base and J by 0 bases, with 3 bases of the junction left unmatched. The CDR3 DNA is TGCGCCAGCAGCTTGCGCGGGGGGAGCTCCTACGAGCAGTACTTC. Its translation is CASSLRGGSSYEQYF. Full variable domain (remainder filled in from reference TRBV5-1 and TRBJ2-7): KAGVTQTPRYLIKTRGQQVTLSCSPISGHRSVSWYQQTPGQGLQFLFEYFSETQRNKGNFPGRFSGRQFSNSRSEMNVSTLELGDSALYLCASSLRGGSSYEQYFGPGTRLTVT.

This clone turned up a few times. This chain links TRBV7-8 with TRBJ2-1; a possible D gene is TRBD2 (6 bases). This CDR3 region has 20 residues. The V gene's germline CDR1 is SGHVS and CDR2 FQNEAQ. Between the trimmed V and J ends, which lost 0 bases and 5 bases, there was a span of 26 bases. The CDR3 DNA sequence: TGTGCCAGCAGCTTAGCCATACCGGGTAGTTTTAGCGGACTAAACAATGAGCAGTTCTTC. This codes for CASSLAIPGSFSGLNNEQFF.

This chain connects TRBV3-1 (or the pseudogene TRBV3-2) to TRBJ1-6, with TRBD1 matching over 8 bases. J gave up 9 bases and V 4 bases, and 5 bases lay outside the gene matches. The CDR3 loop spans 14 amino acids. Germline V gene data show CDR1 as LGHDT and CDR2 as YNNKEL (reference sequence). Here the CDR3 reads CASSRGQGGSPLHF. For the CDR3, the DNA is TGTGCCAGCAGCCGCGGACAGGGAGGTTCACCCCTCCACTTT.

The chain links TRBV18 to TRBJ2-1, with TRBD2 matching 12 bases. The germline V gene has CDR1 KGHSH and CDR2 LQKENI. The CDR3 runs to 20 residues. Unmatched junction bases numbered 12, after V lost 3 bases and J lost 0 bases. The CDR3 spells CASSPSGLAGISSSYNEQFF. The CDR3 nucleotides are TGTGCCAGCTCACCTTCTGGACTAGCGGGAATCAGCAGCTCCTACAATGAGCAGTTCTTC.

This sequence joins TRBV7-2 and TRBJ2-7, with TRBD2 identical over 7 bases. The CDR3 contains 15 residues. J gave up 6 bases and V 4 bases, and 12 bases lay outside the gene matches. Germline loops: CDR1 SGHTA, CDR2 FQGNSA. CDR3 residues: CASSSNGAGVGEQYF. The CDR3 coding sequence is TGTGCCAGCAGCTCCAACGGGGCGGGAGTGGGCGAGCAGTACTTC.

This clone was detected a few times. The chain uses TRBV7-2 and TRBJ2-3; D perhaps matches TRBD2 (7 bases). This CDR3 spans 16 amino acids. From germline, CDR1 is SGHTA and CDR2 FQGNSA. V was pared by 5 bases and J by 2 bases, with 17 bases between. This CDR3 is CASSKGEGVNTDTQYF. In DNA form, the CDR3 reads TGTGCCAGCAGCAAAGGGGAGGGGGTCAACACAGATACGCAGTATTTT. Looking up the rest from reference TRBV7-2 and TRBJ2-3 gives the full variable domain: GAGVSQSPSNKVTEKGKDVELRCDPISGHTALYWYRQSLGQGLEFLIYFQGNSAPDKSGLPSDRFSAERTGGSVSTLTIQRTQQEDSAVYLCASSKGEGVNTDTQYFGPGTRLTVL.

The chain recombines TRBV7-9 with TRBJ1-4; TRBD1 aligns across 8 bases. CDR3 length: 14 residues. V was pared by 3 bases and J by 8 bases, with 5 bases of the junction left unmatched. Germline V lookup: CDR1 SEHNR, CDR2 FQNEAQ (reference sequence). CDR3 nucleotides: TGTGCCAGCAGCTTCAGGGGGCTGGAAGAAAAACTGTTTTTT. The encoded protein is CASSFRGLEEKLFF.

This clone came up a few times. The gene calls are TRBV6-6 and TRBJ2-7; TRBD1 might be the D (6 bases). Germline V gives CDR1 MNHNY, CDR2 SVGAGI (reference sequence). This CDR3 is built from 13 residues. Deletions cut 10 bases from V and 1 base from J, with 14 bases between. The CDR3 nucleotides read TGTGCCACCTATCGGACAGAATCCTACGAGCAGTACTTC. Amino acids: CATYRTESYEQYF.

This clone was picked up a small number of times. The V gene is TRBV7-9, the J gene TRBJ2-2, with 7 bases lining up with TRBD1. V lost 4 bases to trimming and J lost 6 bases; unmatched junction nucleotides: 2. Germline lookup yields CDR1 SEHNR and CDR2 FQNEAQ (reference sequence). The CDR3 length is 13 residues. The CDR3 DNA reads TGTGCCAGCAGCTCGACAGGGCCCGGGGAGCTGTTTTTT. It encodes CASSSTGPGELFF.

The rearrangement uses TRBV29-1 and TRBJ2-6; D is perhaps TRBD1 (5 bases). Trimming left V 6 bases short and J 0 bases short, with 12 bases between. The CDR3 is 15 residues long. Germline CDR1 is SQVTM and CDR2 is ANQGSEA. CDR3 in amino acids: CSVRLGDSGANVLTF. CDR3 nucleotides: TGCAGCGTGAGATTAGGGGACTCTGGGGCCAACGTCCTGACTTTC.

This chain uses TRBV5-1 with TRBJ1-2, with unresolved D. CDR1 is SGHRS and CDR2 is YFSETQ in the germline V gene. V dropped 1 base and J dropped 2 bases, with 9 bases sitting between them. The CDR3 loop spans 14 amino acids. The CDR3 DNA is TGCGCCAGCAGCTTGAGTCCGGGAAACTATGGCTACACCTTC. Its translation is CASSLSPGNYGYTF.

The chain uses TRBV20-1 and TRBJ2-5; no clear D. V was pared by 8 bases and J by 5 bases, with 6 bases between. From germline, CDR1 is DFQATT and CDR2 SNEGSKA (reference sequence). The CDR3 is 9 residues long. This CDR3 is CSTQETQYF. The CDR3 DNA is TGCAGTACGCAGGAGACCCAGTACTTC.